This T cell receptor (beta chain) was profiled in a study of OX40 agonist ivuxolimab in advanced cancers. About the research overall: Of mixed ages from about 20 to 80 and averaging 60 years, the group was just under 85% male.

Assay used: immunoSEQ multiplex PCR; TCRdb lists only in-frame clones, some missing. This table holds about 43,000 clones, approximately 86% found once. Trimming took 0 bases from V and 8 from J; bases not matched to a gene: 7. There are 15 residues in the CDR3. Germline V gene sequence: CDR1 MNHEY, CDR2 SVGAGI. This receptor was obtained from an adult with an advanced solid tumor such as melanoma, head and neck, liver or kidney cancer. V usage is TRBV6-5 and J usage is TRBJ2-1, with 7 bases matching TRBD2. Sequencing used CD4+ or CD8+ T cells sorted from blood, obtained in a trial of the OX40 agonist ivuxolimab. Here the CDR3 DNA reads TGTGCCAGCAGTTACTCGGCGGGAGCGGTAGATGAGCAGTTCTTC. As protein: CASSYSAGAVDEQFF.